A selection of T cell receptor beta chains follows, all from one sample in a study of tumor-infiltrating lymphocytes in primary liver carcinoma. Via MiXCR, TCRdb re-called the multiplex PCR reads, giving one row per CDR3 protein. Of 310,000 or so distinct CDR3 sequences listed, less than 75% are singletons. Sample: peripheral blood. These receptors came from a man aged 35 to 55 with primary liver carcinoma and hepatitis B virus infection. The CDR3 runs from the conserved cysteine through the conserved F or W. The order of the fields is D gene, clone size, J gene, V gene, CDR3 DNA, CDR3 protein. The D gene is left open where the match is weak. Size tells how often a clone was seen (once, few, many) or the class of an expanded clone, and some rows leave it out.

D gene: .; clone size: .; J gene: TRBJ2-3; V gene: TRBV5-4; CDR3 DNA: TGTGCCAGCAGCTTGGGAAGTTTCGATACGCGGTATTTT; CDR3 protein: CASSLGSFDTRYF
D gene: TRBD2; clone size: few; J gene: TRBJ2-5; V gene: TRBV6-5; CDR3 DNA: TGTACCAGCAGTACCCCCTGGAGAGCGGGGCAAGAGACCCAGTACTTC; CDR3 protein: CTSSTPWRAGQETQYF
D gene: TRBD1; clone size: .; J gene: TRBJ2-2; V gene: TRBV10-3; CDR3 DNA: TGTGCCATCGGGCCAGGGGGCACGAACACCCGGGAGCTGTTTTTT; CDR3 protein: CAIGPGGTNTRELFF
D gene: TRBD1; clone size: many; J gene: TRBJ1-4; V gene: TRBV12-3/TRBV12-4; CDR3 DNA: TGTGCCAGCAGTTCGGGACAGGGGGGGGTCGAAAAACTGTTTTTT; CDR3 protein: CASSSGQGGVEKLFF
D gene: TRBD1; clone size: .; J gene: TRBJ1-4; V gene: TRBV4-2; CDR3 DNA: TGTGCCAACAGCCAAGCAACAGGGGCGACTAATGGAAAACTGTTTTTT; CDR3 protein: CANSQATGATNGKLFF
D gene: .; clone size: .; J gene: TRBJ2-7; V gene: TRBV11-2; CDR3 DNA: TGTGCCAGCAGTTTAGACGGGAGTGCCTACGAGCAGTGCTTC; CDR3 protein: CASSLDGSAYEQCF
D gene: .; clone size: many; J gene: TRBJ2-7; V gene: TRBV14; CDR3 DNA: TGTGCCAGCACGGGCATGGGCGCCCACGAGCAGTACTTC; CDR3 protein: CASTGMGAHEQYF
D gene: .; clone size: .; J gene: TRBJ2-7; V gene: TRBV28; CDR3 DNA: TGTGCCAGGACTCCTTCTTGGGGGGCCGGTACCTACGAGCAGTACTTC; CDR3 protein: CARTPSWGAGTYEQYF
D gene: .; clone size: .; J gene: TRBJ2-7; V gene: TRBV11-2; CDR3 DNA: TGTGCCAGCTGCCCGATCGGACATGGACTCTCCTACGAGCAGTACTTC; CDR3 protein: CASCPIGHGLSYEQYF
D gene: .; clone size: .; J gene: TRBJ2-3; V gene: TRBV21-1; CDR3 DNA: TGTGCCAGCAGCAAAGCGGGACTAGCGGGAGAGGGAGATACGCAGTATTTT; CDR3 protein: CASSKAGLAGEGDTQYF
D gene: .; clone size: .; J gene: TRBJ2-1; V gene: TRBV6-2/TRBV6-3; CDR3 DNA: TGTGCCATCAGCAGTCGACATTCGGGAGCCAGTGAGCAGTTCTTC; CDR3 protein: CAISSRHSGASEQFF
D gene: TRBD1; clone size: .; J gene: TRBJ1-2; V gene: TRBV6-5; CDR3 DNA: TGTACCAGCAGTTACCAGGACAGGAATATTAACTATGGCTACACCTTC; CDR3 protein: CTSSYQDRNINYGYTF
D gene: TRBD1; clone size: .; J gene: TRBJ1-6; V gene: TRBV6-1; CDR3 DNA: TGTGCCAGCAGTGCGAAGACACAGGGGTATAATTCACCCCTCCACTTT; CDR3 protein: CASSAKTQGYNSPLHF
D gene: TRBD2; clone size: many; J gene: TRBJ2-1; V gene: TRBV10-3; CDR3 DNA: TGTGCCATCAGTAATCCCCGGCTAGCGGGAGTCAATGAGCAGTTCTTC; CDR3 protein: CAISNPRLAGVNEQFF
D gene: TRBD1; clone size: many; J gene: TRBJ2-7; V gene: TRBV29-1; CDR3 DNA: TGCAGCGCTGGACAGGCATCGGGCGAGCAGTACTTC; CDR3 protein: CSAGQASGEQYF
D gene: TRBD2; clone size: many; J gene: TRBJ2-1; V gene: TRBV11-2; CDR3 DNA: TGTGCCAGCAGCTCCGGGACTAGCGGGAGGTCAGCCTACAATGAGCAGTTCTTC; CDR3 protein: CASSSGTSGRSAYNEQFF
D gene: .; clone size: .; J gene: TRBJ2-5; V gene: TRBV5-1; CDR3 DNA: TGCGCCAGCACACTGTACCATGAGACCCAGTACTTC; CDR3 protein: CASTLYHETQYF
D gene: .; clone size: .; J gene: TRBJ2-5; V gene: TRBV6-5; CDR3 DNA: TGTGCCAGCATCTCTCTGGCTGGGGTGAGTTACCAAGAGACCCAGTACTTC; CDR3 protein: CASISLAGVSYQETQYF
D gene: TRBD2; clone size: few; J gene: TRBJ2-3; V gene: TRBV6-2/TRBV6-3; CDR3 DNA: TGTGCCAGCAGTTACGTGTGGACTAGCGAGGTCAGGGATATGCAGTATTTT; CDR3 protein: CASSYVWTSEVRDMQYF
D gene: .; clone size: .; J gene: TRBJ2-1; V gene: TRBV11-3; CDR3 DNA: TGTGCCAGCAGCTTGATTAGCGCGGGCAATGAGCAGTTCTTC; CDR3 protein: CASSLISAGNEQFF
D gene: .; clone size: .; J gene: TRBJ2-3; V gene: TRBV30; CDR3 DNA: TGTGCCTGGGCTCGGGGGCGCACAGATACGCAGTATTTT; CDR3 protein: CAWARGRTDTQYF
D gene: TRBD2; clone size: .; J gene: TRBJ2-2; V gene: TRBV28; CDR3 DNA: TGTGCCAGCAGAGTAGCGGGAACCGGGGAGCTGTCTTTT; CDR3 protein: CASRVAGTGELSF
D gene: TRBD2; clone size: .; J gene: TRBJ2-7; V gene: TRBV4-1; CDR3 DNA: TGCGCCAGCAGCCAGGCCAGCGGGAGGTACGAGCAGTACTTC; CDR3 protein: CASSQASGRYEQYF
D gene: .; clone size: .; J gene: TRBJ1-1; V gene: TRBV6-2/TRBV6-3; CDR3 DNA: TGTGCCAGCAGTTGGGCAGAGAACACTGAAGCTTTCTTT; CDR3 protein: CASSWAENTEAFF
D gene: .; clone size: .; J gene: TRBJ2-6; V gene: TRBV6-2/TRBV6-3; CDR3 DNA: TGTGCCAGCAGTTACGACTTAGTGCGTGGAGGGACCAACGTCCTGACTTTC; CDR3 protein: CASSYDLVRGGTNVLTF
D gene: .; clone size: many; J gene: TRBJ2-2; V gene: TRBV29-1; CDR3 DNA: TGCAGCGCTCGGGGCTCTAGGGCTACGAACACCGGGGAGCTGTTTTTT; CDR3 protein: CSARGSRATNTGELFF
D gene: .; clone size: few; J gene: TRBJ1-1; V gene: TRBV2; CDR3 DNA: TGTGCCAGCAGCGGGGACAAGAGAGGCACTGAAGCTTTCTTC; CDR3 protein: CASSGDKRGTEAFF
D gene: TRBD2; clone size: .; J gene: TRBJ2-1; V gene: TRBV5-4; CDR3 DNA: TGTGCCAGCAGCTTATCTTGGACTAGCGGCGGCAATGAGCAGTTCTTC; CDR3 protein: CASSLSWTSGGNEQFF
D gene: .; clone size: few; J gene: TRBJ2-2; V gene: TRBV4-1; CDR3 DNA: TGCGCCAGCAGCCAAGTCGGAGGGGGCGACGAGGACACCGGGGAGCTGTTTTTT; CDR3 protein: CASSQVGGGDEDTGELFF
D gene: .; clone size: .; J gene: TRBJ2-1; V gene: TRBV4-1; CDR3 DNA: TGCTCCAGCAGTCAAGATTTTTCGCGGAATGAGCAGTTCTTC; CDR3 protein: CSSSQDFSRNEQFF
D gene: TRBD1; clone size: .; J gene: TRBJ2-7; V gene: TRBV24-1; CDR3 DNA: TGTGCCACCAGTGATTCGATCGGTGGGACAGGGGGCGAGGACGAGCAGTACTTC; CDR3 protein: CATSDSIGGTGGEDEQYF
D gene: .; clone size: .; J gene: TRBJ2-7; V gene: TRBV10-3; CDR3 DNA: TGTGCCATCAGTGAGGACAACTCCTACGAGCAGTATTTC; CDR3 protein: CAISEDNSYEQYF
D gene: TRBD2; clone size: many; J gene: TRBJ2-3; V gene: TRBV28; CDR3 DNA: TGTGCCAGCAGTTTAGGGACTAGCGGCACAGATACGCAGTATTTT; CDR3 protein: CASSLGTSGTDTQYF
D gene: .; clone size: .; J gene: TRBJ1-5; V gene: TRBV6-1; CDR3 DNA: TGTGCCAGCAGTCGGACAGCTGATAGCAATCAGCCCCAGCGTTTT; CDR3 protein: CASSRTADSNQPQRF
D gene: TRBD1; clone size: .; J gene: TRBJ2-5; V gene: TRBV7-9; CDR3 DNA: TGTGCCAGGGGGGACAGCCGAATACAAGAGACCCAGTACTTC; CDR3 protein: CARGDSRIQETQYF
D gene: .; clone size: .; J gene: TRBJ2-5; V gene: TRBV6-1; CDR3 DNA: TGTGCCAGCAGTGTTGACAGCCGAACTGAAGAGACCCAGTACTTC; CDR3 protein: CASSVDSRTEETQYF
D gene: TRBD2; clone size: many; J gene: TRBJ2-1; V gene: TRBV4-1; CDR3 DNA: TGCGCCAGCAGCCTCACTAGCGGGATCTACAATGAGCAGTTCTTC; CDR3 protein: CASSLTSGIYNEQFF
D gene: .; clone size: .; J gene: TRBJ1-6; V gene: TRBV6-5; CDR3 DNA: TGTGCCAGCACTAGCACCCCATGGTATAATTCACCCCTCCACTTT; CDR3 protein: CASTSTPWYNSPLHF
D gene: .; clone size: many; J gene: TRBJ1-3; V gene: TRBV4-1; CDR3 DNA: TGCGCCAGCAGCCAAGGGTCAGGGAGAAACACCATATATTTT; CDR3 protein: CASSQGSGRNTIYF
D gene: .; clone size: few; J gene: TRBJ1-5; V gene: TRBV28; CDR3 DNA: TGTGCCAGCAGTTCCGATTTGATTAATCAGCCCCAGCATTTT; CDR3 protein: CASSSDLINQPQHF
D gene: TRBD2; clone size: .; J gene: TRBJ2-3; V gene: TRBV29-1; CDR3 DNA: TGCGGCGTCGTCCCGGGACAGGGACTAGCGGGCCTCACAGATACGCAGTATTTT; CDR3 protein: CGVVPGQGLAGLTDTQYF
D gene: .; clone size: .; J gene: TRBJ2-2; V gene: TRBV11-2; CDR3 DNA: TGTGTCAGCAGCTTAGTCCAGGGCGGGGAGCTGTTATTT; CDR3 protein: CVSSLVQGGELLF
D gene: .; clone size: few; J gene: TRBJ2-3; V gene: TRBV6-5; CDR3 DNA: TGTGCCAGCAGTGGCCGGGTTGGGGGGAGCACAGATACGCAGTATTTT; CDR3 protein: CASSGRVGGSTDTQYF
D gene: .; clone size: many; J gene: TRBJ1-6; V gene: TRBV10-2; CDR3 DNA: TGCGCCAGCAGCCCCGGGGCCGTTAATTCACCCCTCCACTTT; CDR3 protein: CASSPGAVNSPLHF
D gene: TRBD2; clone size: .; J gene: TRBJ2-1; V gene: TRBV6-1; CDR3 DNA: TGTGCCAGCAGTTCGGAGTGTGGACTAGCGGGAGGCGGTGAGCAGTTCTTC; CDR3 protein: CASSSECGLAGGGEQFF